This TCR beta chain was retrieved from a study of T-cell reconstitution after alpha-beta-depleted transplantation in children. General study findings and limits: Expanded graft clones, several hundred of them, were reportedly the source of alpha-beta T cells about two months after transplant.

This CDR3 comprises 15 residues. Trimming took 1 base from V and 2 from J; bases not matched to a gene: 5. Germline V gene data show CDR1 as LNHNV and CDR2 as YYDKDF (reference sequence). Researchers prepared the TCRbeta library using unique molecular identifiers, the study reports. TCRdb reanalysed the PCR reads using MiXCR and keeps one entry per CDR3 protein. The sample includes roughly 570,000 distinct CDR3 sequences, 20% to 30% of them seen just once. This clonotype showed up just a few times. Its antigen is unidentified. The genes are TRBV15 and TRBJ2-7; TRBD2 aligns across 7 bases. This sample comprised PBMCs, obtained before TCRalphabeta/CD19-depleted stem cell transplant. The source of this sequence is a boy less than two years old with Wiskott-Aldrich syndrome, due to receive a stem cell transplant. CDR3 nucleotides: TGTGCCACCAGCAGAGGGGGCGGGGGACCCTACGAGCAGTACTTC. Its protein product is CATSRGGGGPYEQYF.